A selection of T cell receptor beta chains follows, all from one sample in a study of T cells in Graves' hyperthyroidism and ophthalmopathy. TCRdb fed the multiplex PCR reads into MiXCR, producing one record per CDR3 protein. The data contain about 400,000 distinct CDR3 sequences, over 12% of them singletons. The source material was blood. The source is a man between 18 and 35 years old with Graves' ophthalmopathy. Each CDR3 is given with its conserved first and last residue.

v_call	cdr3_aa
TRBV10-3	CATGGQARADTQYF
TRBV29-1	CSSSPGTGYYEQYF
TRBV7-8	CASSYGAGATDTQYF
TRBV2	CASSELGSGNTIYF
TRBV7-9	CASSLAEDASYEQYF
TRBV9	CASSHHDVGGDAEQYF
TRBV11-2	CASSSSGGSSYNEQFF
TRBV19	CASILPRASSTDTQYF
TRBV5-1	CASSPGTTLGETQYF
TRBV2	CASSPKGFLRTEAFF
TRBV10-2	CASGRTNNEQFF
TRBV6-1	CASSEAGGQFAGELFF
TRBV7-9	CASSPTGGVSTDTQYF
TRBV12-3/TRBV12-4	CASSLRGSAEQYF
TRBV30	CAWSRTLNEQFF
TRBV27	CASSKYDTEAFF